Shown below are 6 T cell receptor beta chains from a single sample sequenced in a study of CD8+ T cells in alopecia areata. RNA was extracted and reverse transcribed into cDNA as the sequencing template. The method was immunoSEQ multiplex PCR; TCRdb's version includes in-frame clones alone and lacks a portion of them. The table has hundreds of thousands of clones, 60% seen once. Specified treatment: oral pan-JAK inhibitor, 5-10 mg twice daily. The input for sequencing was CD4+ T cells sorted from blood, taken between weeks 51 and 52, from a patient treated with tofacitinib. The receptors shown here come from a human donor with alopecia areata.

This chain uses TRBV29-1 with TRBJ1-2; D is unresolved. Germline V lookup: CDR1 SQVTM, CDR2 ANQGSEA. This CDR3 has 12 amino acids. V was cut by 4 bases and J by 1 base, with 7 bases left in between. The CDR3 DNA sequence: TGCAGCGTTGGAACTGATAACTATGGCTACACCTTC. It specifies CSVGTDNYGYTF.

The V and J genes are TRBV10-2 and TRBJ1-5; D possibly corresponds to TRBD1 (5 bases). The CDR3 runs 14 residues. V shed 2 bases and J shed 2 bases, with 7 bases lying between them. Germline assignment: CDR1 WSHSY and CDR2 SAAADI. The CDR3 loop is CASSEGGGNQPQHF. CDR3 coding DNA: TGCGCCAGCAGTGAGGGAGGGGGCAATCAGCCCCAGCATTTT.

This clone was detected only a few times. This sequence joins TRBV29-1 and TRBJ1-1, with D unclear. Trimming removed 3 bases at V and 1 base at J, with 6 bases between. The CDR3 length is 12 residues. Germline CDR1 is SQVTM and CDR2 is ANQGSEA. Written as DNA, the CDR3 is TGCAGCGTTGAGATCACGAACACTGAAGCTTTCTTT. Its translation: CSVEITNTEAFF.

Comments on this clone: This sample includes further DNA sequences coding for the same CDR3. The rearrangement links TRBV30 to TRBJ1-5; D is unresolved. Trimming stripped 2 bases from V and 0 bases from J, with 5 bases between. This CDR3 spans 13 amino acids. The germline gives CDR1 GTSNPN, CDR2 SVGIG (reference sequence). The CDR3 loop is CAWSRDSNQPQHF. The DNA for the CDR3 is TGTGCCTGGAGTCGGGATAGCAATCAGCCCCAGCATTTT.

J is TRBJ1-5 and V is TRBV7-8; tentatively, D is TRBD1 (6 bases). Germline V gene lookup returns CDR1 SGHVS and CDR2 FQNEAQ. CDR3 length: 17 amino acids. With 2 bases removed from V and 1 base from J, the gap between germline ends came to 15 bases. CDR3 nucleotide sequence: TGTGCCAGCAGCTTACGGGCCGGGGGCATGAGCAATCAGCCCCAGCATTTT. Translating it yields CASSLRAGGMSNQPQHF.

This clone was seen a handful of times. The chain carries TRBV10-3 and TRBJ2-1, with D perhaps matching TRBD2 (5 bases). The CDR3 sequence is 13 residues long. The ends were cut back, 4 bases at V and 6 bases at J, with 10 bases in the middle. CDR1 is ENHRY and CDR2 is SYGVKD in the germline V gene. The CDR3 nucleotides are TGTGCCATCAGTGCCTACGAGGGCAATGAGCAGTTCTTC. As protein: CAISAYEGNEQFF.